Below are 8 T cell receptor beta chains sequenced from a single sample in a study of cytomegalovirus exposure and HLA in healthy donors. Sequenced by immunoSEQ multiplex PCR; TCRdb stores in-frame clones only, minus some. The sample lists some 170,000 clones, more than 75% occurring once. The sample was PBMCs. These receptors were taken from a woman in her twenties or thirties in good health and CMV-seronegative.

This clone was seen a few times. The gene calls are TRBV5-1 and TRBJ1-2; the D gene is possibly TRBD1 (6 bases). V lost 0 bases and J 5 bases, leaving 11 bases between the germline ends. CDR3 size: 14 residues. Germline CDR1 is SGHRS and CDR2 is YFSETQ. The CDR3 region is CASSLVVGGYGYTF. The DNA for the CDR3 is TGCGCCAGCAGCTTGGTAGTAGGGGGATATGGCTACACCTTC.

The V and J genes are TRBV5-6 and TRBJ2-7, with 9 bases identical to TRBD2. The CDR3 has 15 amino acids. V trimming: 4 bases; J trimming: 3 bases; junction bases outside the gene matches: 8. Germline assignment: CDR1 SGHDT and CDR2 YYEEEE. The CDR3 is CASSGGLAGRYEQYF. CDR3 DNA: TGTGCCAGCAGCGGCGGGCTAGCGGGGCGCTACGAGCAGTACTTC. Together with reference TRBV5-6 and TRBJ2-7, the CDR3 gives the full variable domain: DAGVTQSPTHLIKTRGQQVTLRCSPKSGHDTVSWYQQALGQGPQFIFQYYEEEERQRGNFPDRFSGHQFPNYSSELNVNALLLGDSALYLCASSGGLAGRYEQYFGPGTRLTVT.

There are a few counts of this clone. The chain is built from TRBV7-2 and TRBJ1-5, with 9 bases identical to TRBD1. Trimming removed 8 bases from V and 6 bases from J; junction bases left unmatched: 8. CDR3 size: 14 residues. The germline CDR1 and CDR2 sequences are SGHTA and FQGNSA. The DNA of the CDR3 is TGTGCCAGCGGCCGAGGACAGGGGAGTCAGCCCCAGCATTTT. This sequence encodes CASGRGQGSQPQHF.

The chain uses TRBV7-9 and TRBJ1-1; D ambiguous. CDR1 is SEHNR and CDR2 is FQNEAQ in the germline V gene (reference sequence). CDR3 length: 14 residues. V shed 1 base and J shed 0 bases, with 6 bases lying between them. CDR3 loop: CASSLVRVNTEAFF. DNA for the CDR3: TGTGCCAGCAGCTTAGTCCGAGTGAACACTGAAGCTTTCTTT.

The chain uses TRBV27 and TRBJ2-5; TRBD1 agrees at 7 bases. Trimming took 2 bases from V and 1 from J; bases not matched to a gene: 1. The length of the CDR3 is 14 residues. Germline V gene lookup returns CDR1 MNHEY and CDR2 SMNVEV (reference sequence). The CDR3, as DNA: TGTGCCAGCAGTTTAAACAGGGGCCAAGAGACCCAGTACTTC. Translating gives CASSLNRGQETQYF.

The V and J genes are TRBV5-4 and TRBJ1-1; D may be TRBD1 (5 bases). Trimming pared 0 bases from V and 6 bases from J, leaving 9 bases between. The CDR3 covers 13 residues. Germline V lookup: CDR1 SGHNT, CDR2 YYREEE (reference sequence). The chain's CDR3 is CASSLGRAPEAFF. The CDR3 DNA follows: TGTGCCAGCAGCTTGGGCAGGGCTCCTGAAGCTTTCTTT. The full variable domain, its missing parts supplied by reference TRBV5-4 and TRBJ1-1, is ETGVTQSPTHLIKTRGQQVTLRCSSQSGHNTVSWYQQALGQGPQFIFQYYREEENGRGNFPPRFSGLQFPNYSSELNVNALELDDSALYLCASSLGRAPEAFFGQGTRLTVV.

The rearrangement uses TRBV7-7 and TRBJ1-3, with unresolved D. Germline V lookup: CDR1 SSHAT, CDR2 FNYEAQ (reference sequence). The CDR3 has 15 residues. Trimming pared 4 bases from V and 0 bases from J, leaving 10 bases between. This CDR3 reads CASSCRSCSGNTIYF. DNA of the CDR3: TGTGCCAGCAGCTGCAGGTCGTGCTCTGGAAACACCATATATTTT.

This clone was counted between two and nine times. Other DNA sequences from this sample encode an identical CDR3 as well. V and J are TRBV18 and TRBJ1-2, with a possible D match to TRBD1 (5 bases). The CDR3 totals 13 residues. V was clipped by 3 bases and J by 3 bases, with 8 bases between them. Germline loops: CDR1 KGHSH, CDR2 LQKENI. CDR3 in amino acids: CASSPDTDYGYTF. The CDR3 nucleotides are TGTGCCAGCTCACCGGACACAGACTATGGCTACACCTTC.